The rows below give T cell receptor beta chains drawn from one sample of a study of blood T cell repertoires in COVID-19. The assay was immunoSEQ multiplex PCR, and TCRdb's table has in-frame clones only and misses some. The table lists about 300,000 clones, around 84% of them singletons, with 3.5% to 4.5% in the top ten. The sample taken for sequencing was PBMCs or T cells enriched from blood (not recorded which). These receptors were collected from a man under 40 who had recovered from COVID-19. The CDR3 runs from the conserved cysteine through the conserved F or W. A D gene is named only where the DNA matches it firmly. Clone size is shown for a subset of rows, as once, few, many or a class of expanded clone.

>TRBJ1-2|-|-|TRBV5-1
TGCGCCAGCAGGGGCGGGTCCGCCGGCTACACCTTC
CASRGGSAGYTF
>TRBJ2-7|TRBD2|-|TRBV30
TGTGCCTGGAGTGTACGTGTTGGCGGGGGGCTCTTGTACGAGCAGTACTTC
CAWSVRVGGGLLYEQYF
>TRBJ1-5|-|-|TRBV28
TGTGCCAGCAGTTTAGGGGCAGCTAACAATCAGCCCCAGCATTTT
CASSLGAANNQPQHF
>TRBJ2-1|-|-|TRBV14
TGTGCCAGCAGCCAAGATTACGGTGGTGAGCAGTTCTTC
CASSQDYGGEQFF
>TRBJ1-6|TRBD1|once|TRBV6-5
TGTGCCAGCAGTTTAAACAGGGGGCGGAATTCACCCCTCCACTTT
CASSLNRGRNSPLHF
>TRBJ2-1|-|-|TRBV29-1
TGCAGCACCGGGACACCCTCCTACAATGAGCAGTTCTTC
CSTGTPSYNEQFF
>TRBJ2-1|-|-|TRBV9
TGTGCCAGCAGCGTAGCCACTGGTGAGCAGTTCTTC
CASSVATGEQFF
>TRBJ2-1|-|-|TRBV6-5
TGTGCCAGCAGGACGTCCCAGGGCTACAATGAGCAGTTCTTC
CASRTSQGYNEQFF
>TRBJ2-7|TRBD2|-|TRBV7-8
TGTGCCAGCAGCTTGCCAGGGCGGGGGTACGAGCAGTACTTC
CASSLPGRGYEQYF
>TRBJ2-7|TRBD1|-|TRBV27
TGTGCCATCGGACAGGGTGCCTACGAGCAGTACTTC
CAIGQGAYEQYF
>TRBJ1-2|-|few|TRBV6-5
TGTGCCGCGCCCAAGGGGCATGGCTACACCTTC
CAAPKGHGYTF
>TRBJ1-2|-|-|TRBV7-9
TGTGCCAGCAGCTCGAGCACTGAGGGGGATGGCTACACCTTC
CASSSSTEGDGYTF
>TRBJ1-2|TRBD1|-|TRBV6-5
TGTGCCAGCAGTTACTCGAGCGCCAGGGGGAAATATGGCTACACCTTC
CASSYSSARGKYGYTF
>TRBJ2-1|TRBD2|-|TRBV7-9
TGTGCCAGCAGCTTACCCGGGGGGGCCAATGAGCAGTTCTTC
CASSLPGGANEQFF
>TRBJ1-2|-|few|TRBV19
TGTGCCAGTAGTATCGGAGGGAAAGGCTACACCTTC
CASSIGGKGYTF
>TRBJ1-5|-|once|TRBV3-1/TRBV3-2
TGTGCCAGCAGCCATGAGGGTGGGCAGCCCCAGCATTTT
CASSHEGGQPQHF
>TRBJ1-4|TRBD1|-|TRBV28
TGTGCCAGCAGTTACAGGGGTGCTAATGAAAAACTGTTTTTT
CASSYRGANEKLFF
>TRBJ2-3|-|-|TRBV4-2
TGTGCCAGCAGCCAAGCGTGGGGCGGGGACTTCACAGATACGCAGTATTTT
CASSQAWGGDFTDTQYF
>TRBJ1-2|-|-|TRBV7-2
TGTGCCAGCAGGGGGATAATGGGAGGTGGCTACACCTTC
CASRGIMGGGYTF
>TRBJ2-7|TRBD2|-|TRBV4-1
TGCGCCAGCAGCCGAGGGACTAGCGGGTCTTACGAGCAGTACTTC
CASSRGTSGSYEQYF
>TRBJ1-2|TRBD1|-|TRBV19
TGTGCCAGTAGTATACCCGGGACAGTTACTAACTATGGCTACACCTTC
CASSIPGTVTNYGYTF
>TRBJ1-3|-|-|TRBV9
TGTGCCAGCAGCGTAGACAGGTTCTCTGGAAACACCATATATTTT
CASSVDRFSGNTIYF
>TRBJ2-1|-|-|TRBV24-1
TGTGCCACCAGTGAAACCGGGACAAGGGCTCCTCTGAATGAGCAGTTCTTC
CATSETGTRAPLNEQFF
>TRBJ1-2|TRBD1|few|TRBV30
TGTGCCTGGAGCAAAATGACAGGGGTAACTAACTATGGCTACACCTTC
CAWSKMTGVTNYGYTF
>TRBJ2-1|TRBD2|-|TRBV5-1
TGCGCCAGCAGCTTGCCCCGTTCTAGCGGGAGTTTTCGCGAGTACGATGAGCAGTTCTTC
CASSLPRSSGSFREYDEQFF
>TRBJ2-7|TRBD2|-|TRBV11-2
TGTGCCAGCAGGTCCCCTCGCGGGAGGTCCCACGAGCAGTACTTC
CASRSPRGRSHEQYF
>TRBJ1-1|-|once|TRBV11-2
TGTGCCAGCAGCTCACTCCCCCGGTTGAACACTGAAGCTTTCTTT
CASSSLPRLNTEAFF
>TRBJ1-6|TRBD1|once|TRBV28
TGTGCCAGCAGCCCCGGAGGGACAGGGGGATCACCCCTCCACTTT
CASSPGGTGGSPLHF
>TRBJ2-7|TRBD1|-|TRBV19
TGTGCCAGTAGTCCGACGACAGGGCGATGGGCCTACGAGCAGTACTTC
CASSPTTGRWAYEQYF
>TRBJ1-5|-|-|TRBV25-1
TGTGCCAGCAGTGAGATCTGTCAGGCCGGCAGTAGCAATCAGCCCCAGCATTTT
CASSEICQAGSSNQPQHF
>TRBJ2-7|TRBD2|-|TRBV11-2
TGTGCCAGCAGCGGCACTGGGGGGGAAGCGTACTTC
CASSGTGGEAYF
>TRBJ1-1|-|-|TRBV11-3
TGTGCCAGCAGCTGGGGGCTTCAGGAGAAAGCTTTCTTT
CASSWGLQEKAFF
>TRBJ1-6|-|-|TRBV9
TGTGCCAGCAGTCAGACAGGCCCGACAGGTTCACCCCTCCACTTT
CASSQTGPTGSPLHF
>TRBJ2-7|-|-|TRBV3-1/TRBV3-2
TGTGCCAGCAGCCAAGAACTCGCGACCCCGGGCGAGCAGTACTTC
CASSQELATPGEQYF
>TRBJ1-2|TRBD1|-|TRBV7-8
TGTGCCAGCAGCATTTTACAGGGGAACTATGGCTACACCTTC
CASSILQGNYGYTF
>TRBJ1-5|-|-|TRBV28
TGTGCCAGCAGTTCACAGATTTTTAATCAGCCCCAGCATTTT
CASSSQIFNQPQHF
>TRBJ2-1|TRBD2|-|TRBV5-6
TGTGCCAGCAGCTTGGGACTAGCCTCGTTCTTC
CASSLGLASFF
>TRBJ1-5|TRBD1|-|TRBV29-1
TGCAGCGTTGTGGGACAGGGGGCTGCTCAGCCCCAGCATTTT
CSVVGQGAAQPQHF
>TRBJ2-7|TRBD2|-|TRBV5-1
TGCGCCAGCAGCACCGGGACTAGCGGGTACTCCTACGAGCAGTACTTC
CASSTGTSGYSYEQYF